Listed below are T cell receptor beta chains from one sample, sequenced in a study of control samples from healthy donors and cancer patients. TCRdb keeps only in-frame clones here, not all; method: immunoSEQ multiplex PCR. The sample gives roughly 100,000 clones, 85% to 90% of which show up once; roughly 15% is in the top ten. The sample consisted of blood. These receptors were taken from a man aged 30 to 39 in good health. CDR3s include the opening cysteine and the closing phenylalanine or tryptophan. Fields, in order: clone size, V gene, J gene, D gene, CDR3 protein, CDR3 DNA. The D gene is left open where the match is weak. Size is omitted from some rows. Given values are once, few, many or a class for expanded clones.

size: few
V: TRBV6-5
J: TRBJ2-7
D: TRBD1
CDR3: CASSLGQGRYEQYF
DNA: TGTGCCAGCAGTCTCGGACAGGGTCGCTACGAGCAGTACTTC

size: NA
V: TRBV5-1
J: TRBJ2-5
D: TRBD2
CDR3: CASSLGTSGSPWETQYF
DNA: TGCGCCAGCAGCTTAGGGACTAGCGGGAGCCCTTGGGAGACCCAGTACTTC

size: NA
V: TRBV9
J: TRBJ1-1
D: NA
CDR3: CASSVGNRNTEAFF
DNA: TGTGCCAGCAGCGTAGGTAACAGGAACACTGAAGCTTTCTTT

size: NA
V: TRBV25-1
J: TRBJ2-3
D: TRBD2
CDR3: CASSGIMTSVPSTDTQYF
DNA: TGTGCCAGCAGTGGGATTATGACTAGCGTCCCTAGCACAGATACGCAGTATTTT

size: NA
V: TRBV5-5
J: TRBJ1-1
D: TRBD1
CDR3: CASSLTGGDTEAFF
DNA: TGTGCCAGCAGCCTGACAGGGGGGGACACTGAAGCTTTCTTT

size: NA
V: TRBV4-2
J: TRBJ2-7
D: NA
CDR3: CASSHQGIGYEQYF
DNA: TGTGCCAGCAGCCATCAGGGAATCGGCTACGAGCAGTACTTC

size: NA
V: TRBV30
J: TRBJ2-3
D: TRBD2
CDR3: CAWSSSSGFTDTQYF
DNA: TGTGCCTGGAGTTCGTCTAGCGGGTTCACAGATACGCAGTATTTT

size: NA
V: TRBV7-9
J: TRBJ2-5
D: TRBD2
CDR3: CASSSQREGETQYF
DNA: TGTGCCAGCAGCTCCCAGCGGGAGGGAGAGACCCAGTACTTC

size: NA
V: TRBV7-9
J: TRBJ1-1
D: NA
CDR3: CASSLAGNMNTEAFF
DNA: TGTGCCAGCAGCTTAGCGGGGAACATGAACACTGAAGCTTTCTTT

size: NA
V: TRBV29-1
J: TRBJ2-1
D: TRBD1
CDR3: CSVAGTAYDNEQFF
DNA: TGCAGCGTTGCCGGGACAGCGTATGACAATGAGCAGTTCTTC

size: NA
V: TRBV18
J: TRBJ1-4
D: NA
CDR3: CASSPPTAGAGKSNEKLFF
DNA: TGTGCCAGCTCACCACCCACTGCGGGGGCTGGGAAGTCTAATGAAAAACTGTTTTTT

size: NA
V: TRBV7-9
J: TRBJ1-5
D: NA
CDR3: CASGGLSGQPQHF
DNA: TGTGCCAGCGGAGGACTCAGCGGACAGCCCCAGCATTTT

size: NA
V: TRBV3-1/TRBV3-2
J: TRBJ2-5
D: NA
CDR3: CASSQPGSETQYF
DNA: TGTGCCAGCAGCCAACCGGGTTCTGAGACCCAGTACTTC

size: once
V: TRBV5-6
J: TRBJ1-2
D: NA
CDR3: CASSFSTWGGYTF
DNA: TGTGCCAGCAGCTTCTCAACTTGGGGGGGCTACACCTTC

size: NA
V: TRBV30
J: TRBJ1-5
D: NA
CDR3: CAWSLDNAHQPQHF
DNA: TGTGCCTGGAGCCTGGACAATGCTCATCAGCCCCAGCATTTT

size: once
V: TRBV29-1
J: TRBJ2-7
D: TRBD2
CDR3: CSVLSSGRGRSYEQYF
DNA: TGCAGCGTCCTATCTAGCGGGAGGGGAAGAAGTTACGAGCAGTACTTC

size: once
V: TRBV19
J: TRBJ2-1
D: TRBD2
CDR3: CASSIIVLAGVTSTYNEQFF
DNA: TGTGCCAGTAGTATTATAGTACTAGCGGGAGTCACTAGTACCTACAATGAGCAGTTCTTC

size: once
V: TRBV24-1
J: TRBJ1-5
D: TRBD1
CDR3: CATSETGYQPQHF
DNA: TGTGCCACCAGTGAGACAGGGTACCAGCCCCAGCATTTT

size: NA
V: TRBV7-9
J: TRBJ2-7
D: TRBD1
CDR3: CASSLGGQGWNYEQYF
DNA: TGTGCCAGCAGCTTAGGAGGACAGGGTTGGAACTACGAGCAGTACTTC

size: NA
V: TRBV6-1
J: TRBJ2-3
D: TRBD2
CDR3: CASSEVGGSGDTQYF
DNA: TGTGCCAGCAGTGAAGTAGGCGGGAGCGGGGATACGCAGTATTTT

size: NA
V: TRBV7-9
J: TRBJ1-6
D: NA
CDR3: CASSSSESNNSPLHF
DNA: TGTGCCAGCAGCTCTAGCGAATCTAATAATTCACCCCTCCACTTT

size: NA
V: TRBV5-6
J: TRBJ1-3
D: NA
CDR3: CASSLGQGGTGNTIYF
DNA: TGTGCCAGCAGCTTGGGACAAGGGGGGACTGGAAACACCATATATTTT

size: NA
V: TRBV24-1
J: TRBJ2-1
D: NA
CDR3: CATSEARGPFNEQFF
DNA: TGTGCCACCAGTGAGGCCAGGGGTCCTTTCAATGAGCAGTTCTTC

size: NA
V: TRBV3-1/TRBV3-2
J: TRBJ2-2
D: TRBD2
CDR3: CASSQPRTSDTGELFF
DNA: TGTGCCAGCAGCCAACCCCGGACTAGCGACACCGGGGAGCTGTTTTTT

size: once
V: TRBV20-1
J: TRBJ1-5
D: NA
CDR3: CSASEQGPGQPQHF
DNA: TGCAGTGCTAGTGAGCAGGGGCCAGGACAGCCCCAGCATTTT

size: few
V: TRBV7-9
J: TRBJ2-5
D: TRBD1
CDR3: CASSPRQGAQETQYF
DNA: TGTGCCAGCAGCCCGCGACAGGGGGCACAAGAGACCCAGTACTTC

size: NA
V: TRBV12-3/TRBV12-4
J: TRBJ1-2
D: NA
CDR3: CASSPRTPYGYTF
DNA: TGTGCCAGCAGTCCGCGGACCCCCTATGGCTACACCTTC

size: NA
V: TRBV5-5
J: TRBJ1-1
D: NA
CDR3: CASSLGSLELVAFF
DNA: TGTGCCAGCAGCTTGGGTAGTTTGGAATTAGTAGCTTTCTTT

size: NA
V: TRBV2
J: TRBJ1-1
D: TRBD1
CDR3: CASRPGGSWNTEAFF
DNA: TGTGCCAGCAGACCAGGGGGGAGTTGGAACACTGAAGCTTTCTTT

size: NA
V: TRBV25-1
J: TRBJ1-4
D: TRBD1
CDR3: CASTAGGTNEKLFF
DNA: TGTGCCAGCACAGCAGGGGGAACTAATGAAAAACTGTTTTTT

size: NA
V: TRBV5-1
J: TRBJ1-3
D: NA
CDR3: CASSLGPREEGTIYF
DNA: TGCGCCAGCAGCTTGGGGCCCCGAGAAGAGGGCACCATATATTTT

size: NA
V: TRBV7-9
J: TRBJ2-7
D: NA
CDR3: CASSSTGTEPYEQYF
DNA: TGTGCCAGCAGCTCAACCGGGACGGAACCCTACGAGCAGTACTTC

size: NA
V: TRBV29-1
J: TRBJ2-2
D: TRBD1
CDR3: CSVRRDSNTGELFF
DNA: TGCAGCGTTCGCCGGGACAGTAACACCGGGGAGCTGTTTTTT

size: few
V: TRBV12-3/TRBV12-4
J: TRBJ1-2
D: TRBD1
CDR3: CASSEDRVYGYTF
DNA: TGTGCCAGCAGCGAGGACAGGGTCTATGGCTACACCTTC

size: NA
V: TRBV3-1/TRBV3-2
J: TRBJ1-3
D: NA
CDR3: CASSLDSSGNTIYF
DNA: TGTGCCAGCAGCCTCGACAGCTCTGGAAACACCATATATTTT

size: NA
V: TRBV29-1
J: TRBJ2-7
D: NA
CDR3: CSVQVETYEQYF
DNA: TGCAGCGTGCAGGTGGAGACCTACGAGCAGTACTTC

size: few
V: TRBV4-1
J: TRBJ1-1
D: NA
CDR3: CASSHDGTRSNTEAFF
DNA: TGCGCCAGCAGCCACGATGGGACCCGAAGTAACACTGAAGCTTTCTTT